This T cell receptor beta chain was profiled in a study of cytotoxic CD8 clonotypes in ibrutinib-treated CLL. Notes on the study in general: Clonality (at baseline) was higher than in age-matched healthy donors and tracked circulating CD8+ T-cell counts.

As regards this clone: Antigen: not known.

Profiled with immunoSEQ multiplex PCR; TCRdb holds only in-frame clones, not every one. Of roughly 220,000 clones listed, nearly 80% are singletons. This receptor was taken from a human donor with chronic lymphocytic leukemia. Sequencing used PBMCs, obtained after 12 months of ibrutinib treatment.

For the CDR3, the DNA is TGCGCCAGCAGCTCAGGACAGAATCAGCCCCAGCATTTT. Translating it yields CASSSGQNQPQHF. The chain couples TRBV5-1 to TRBJ1-5, with D possibly being TRBD1 (6 bases). V was pared by 3 bases and J by 4 bases, with 8 bases between. This CDR3 has 13 amino acids. Per the germline V gene, CDR1 is SGHRS and CDR2 is YFSETQ.